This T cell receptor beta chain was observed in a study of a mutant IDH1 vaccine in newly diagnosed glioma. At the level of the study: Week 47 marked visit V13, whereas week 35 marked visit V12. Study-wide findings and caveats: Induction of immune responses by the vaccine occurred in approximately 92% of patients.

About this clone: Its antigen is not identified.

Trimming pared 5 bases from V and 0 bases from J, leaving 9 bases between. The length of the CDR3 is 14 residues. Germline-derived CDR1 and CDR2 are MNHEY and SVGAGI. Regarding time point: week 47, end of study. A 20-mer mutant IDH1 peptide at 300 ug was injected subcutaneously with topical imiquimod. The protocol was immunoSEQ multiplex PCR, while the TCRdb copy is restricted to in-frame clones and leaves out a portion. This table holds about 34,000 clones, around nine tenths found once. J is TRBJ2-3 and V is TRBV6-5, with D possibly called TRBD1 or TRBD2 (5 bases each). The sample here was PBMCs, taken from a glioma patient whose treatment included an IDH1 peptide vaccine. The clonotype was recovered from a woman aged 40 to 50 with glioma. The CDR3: CASSPGPSTDTQYF. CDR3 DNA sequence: TGTGCCAGCAGTCCGGGACCTAGCACAGATACGCAGTATTTT.